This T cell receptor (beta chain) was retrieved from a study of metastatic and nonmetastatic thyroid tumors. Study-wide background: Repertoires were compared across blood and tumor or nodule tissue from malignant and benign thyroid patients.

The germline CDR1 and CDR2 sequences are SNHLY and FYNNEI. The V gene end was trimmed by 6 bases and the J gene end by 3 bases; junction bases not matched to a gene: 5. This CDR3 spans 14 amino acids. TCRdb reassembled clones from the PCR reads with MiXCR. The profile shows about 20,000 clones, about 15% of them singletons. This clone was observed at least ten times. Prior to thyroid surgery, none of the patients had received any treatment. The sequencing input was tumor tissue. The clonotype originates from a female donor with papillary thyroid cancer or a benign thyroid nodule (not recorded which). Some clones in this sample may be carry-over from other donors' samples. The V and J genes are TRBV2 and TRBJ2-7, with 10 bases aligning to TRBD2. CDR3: CASSRTSGDYEQYF. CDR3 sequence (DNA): TGTGCCAGCAGCAGGACTAGCGGTGACTACGAGCAGTACTTC.